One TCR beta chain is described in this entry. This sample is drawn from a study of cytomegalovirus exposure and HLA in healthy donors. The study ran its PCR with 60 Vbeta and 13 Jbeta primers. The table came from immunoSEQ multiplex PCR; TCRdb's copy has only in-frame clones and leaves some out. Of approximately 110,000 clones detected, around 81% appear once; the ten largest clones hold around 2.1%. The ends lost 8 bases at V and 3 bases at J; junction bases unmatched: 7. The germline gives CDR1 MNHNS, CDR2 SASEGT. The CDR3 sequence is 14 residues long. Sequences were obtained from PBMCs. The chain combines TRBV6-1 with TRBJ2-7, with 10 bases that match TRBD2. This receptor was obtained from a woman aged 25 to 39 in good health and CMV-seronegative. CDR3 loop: CASDRTSGGYEQYF. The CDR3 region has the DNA TGTGCCAGCGACCGGACTAGCGGCGGCTACGAGCAGTACTTC.